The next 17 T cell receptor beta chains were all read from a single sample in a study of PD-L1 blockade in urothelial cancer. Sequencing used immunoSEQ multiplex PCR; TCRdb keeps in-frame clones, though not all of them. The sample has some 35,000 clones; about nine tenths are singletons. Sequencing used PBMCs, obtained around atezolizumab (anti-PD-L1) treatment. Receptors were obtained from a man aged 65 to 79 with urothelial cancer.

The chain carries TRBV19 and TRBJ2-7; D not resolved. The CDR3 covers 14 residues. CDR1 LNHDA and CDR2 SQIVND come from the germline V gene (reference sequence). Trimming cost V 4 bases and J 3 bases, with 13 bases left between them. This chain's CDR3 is CASSKEHKFYEQYF. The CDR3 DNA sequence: TGTGCCAGTAGTAAAGAACATAAGTTCTACGAGCAGTACTTC. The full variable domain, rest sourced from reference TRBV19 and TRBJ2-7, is DGGITQSPKYLFRKEGQNVTLSCEQNLNHDAMYWYRQDPGQGLRLIYYSQIVNDFQKGDIAEGYSVSREKKESFPLTVTSAQKNPTAFYLCASSKEHKFYEQYFGPGTRLTVT.

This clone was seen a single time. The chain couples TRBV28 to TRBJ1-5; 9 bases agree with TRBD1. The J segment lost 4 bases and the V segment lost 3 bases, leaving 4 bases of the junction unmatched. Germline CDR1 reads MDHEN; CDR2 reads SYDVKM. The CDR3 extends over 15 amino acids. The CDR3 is CASSLTGTGNQPQHF. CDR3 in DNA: TGTGCCAGCAGTTTGACCGGGACAGGGAATCAGCCCCAGCATTTT.

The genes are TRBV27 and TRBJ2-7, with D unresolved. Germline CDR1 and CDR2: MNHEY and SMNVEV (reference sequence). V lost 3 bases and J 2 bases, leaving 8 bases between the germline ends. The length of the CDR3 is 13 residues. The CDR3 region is CASSFYPPYEQYF. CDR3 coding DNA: TGTGCCAGCAGTTTCTATCCCCCCTACGAGCAGTACTTC.

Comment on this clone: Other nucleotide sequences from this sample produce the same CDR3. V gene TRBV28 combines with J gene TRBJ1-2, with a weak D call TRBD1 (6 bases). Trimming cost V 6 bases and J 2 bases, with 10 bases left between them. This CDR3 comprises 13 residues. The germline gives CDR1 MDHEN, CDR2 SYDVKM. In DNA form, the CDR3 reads TGTGCCAGCAGCCTCACAGGGAACTATGGCTACACCTTC. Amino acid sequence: CASSLTGNYGYTF.

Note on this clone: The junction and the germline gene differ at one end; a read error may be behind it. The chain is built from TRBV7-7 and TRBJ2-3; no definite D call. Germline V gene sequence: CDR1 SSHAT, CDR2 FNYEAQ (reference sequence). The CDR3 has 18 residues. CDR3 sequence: CASRLGLLGAVSTDTQYF. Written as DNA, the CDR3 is TGTGCCAGCAGGTTAGGGCTATTGGGTGCGGTGAGCACAGATACGCAGTATTTT.

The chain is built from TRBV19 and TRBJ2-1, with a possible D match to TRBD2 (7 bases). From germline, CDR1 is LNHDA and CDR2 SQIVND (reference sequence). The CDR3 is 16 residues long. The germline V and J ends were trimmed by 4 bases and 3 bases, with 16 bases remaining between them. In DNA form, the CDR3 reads TGTGCCAGTAGTAGGGGGCGGCTAGCGGTCTACAATGAGCAGTTCTTC. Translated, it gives CASSRGRLAVYNEQFF.

As DNA, the CDR3 is TGTGCCAGCAGCTTTGCAGGATACGAGACCCAGTACTTC. Protein: CASSFAGYETQYF. V gene TRBV5-4 combines with J gene TRBJ2-5; D is unresolved. Trimming took off 2 bases at V and 5 bases at J, with 10 bases between the two ends. The CDR3 runs to 13 residues. The germline V gene has CDR1 SGHNT and CDR2 YYREEE (reference sequence).

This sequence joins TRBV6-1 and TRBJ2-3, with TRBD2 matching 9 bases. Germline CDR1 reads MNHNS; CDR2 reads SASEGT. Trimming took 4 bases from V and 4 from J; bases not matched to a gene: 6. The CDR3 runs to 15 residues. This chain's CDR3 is CASSVSGSGADTQYF. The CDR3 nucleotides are TGTGCCAGCAGTGTTAGCGGGAGTGGCGCAGATACGCAGTATTTT.

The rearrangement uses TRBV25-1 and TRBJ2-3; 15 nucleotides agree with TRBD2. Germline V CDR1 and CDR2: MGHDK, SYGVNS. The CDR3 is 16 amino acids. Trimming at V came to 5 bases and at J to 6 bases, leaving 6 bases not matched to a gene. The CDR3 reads CASSRTSGRARDTQYF. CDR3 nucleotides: TGTGCCAGCAGTCGGACTAGCGGGAGGGCCAGGGATACGCAGTATTTT. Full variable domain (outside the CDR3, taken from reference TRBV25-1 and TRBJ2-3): EADIYQTPRYLVIGTGKKITLECSQTMGHDKMYWYQQDPGMELHLIHYSYGVNSTEKGDLSSESTVSRIRTEHFPLTLESARPSHTSQYLCASSRTSGRARDTQYFGPGTRLTVL.

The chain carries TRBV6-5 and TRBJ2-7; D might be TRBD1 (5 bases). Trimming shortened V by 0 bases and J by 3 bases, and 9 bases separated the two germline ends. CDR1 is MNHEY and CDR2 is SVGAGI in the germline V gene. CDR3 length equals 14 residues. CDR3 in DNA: TGTGCCAGCAGTTACTCGAGACAGAACTACGAGCAGTACTTC. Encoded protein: CASSYSRQNYEQYF.

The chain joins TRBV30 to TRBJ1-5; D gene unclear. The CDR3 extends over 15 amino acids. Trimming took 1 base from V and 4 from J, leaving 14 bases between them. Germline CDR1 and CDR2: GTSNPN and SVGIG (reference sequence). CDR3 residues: CAWSAGGIGNQPQHF. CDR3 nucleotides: TGTGCCTGGAGTGCCGGAGGTATAGGTAATCAGCCCCAGCATTTT.

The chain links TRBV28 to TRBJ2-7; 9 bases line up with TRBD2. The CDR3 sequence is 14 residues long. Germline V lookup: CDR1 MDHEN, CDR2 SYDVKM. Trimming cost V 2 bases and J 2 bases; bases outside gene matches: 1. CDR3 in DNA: TGTGCCAGCAGTTTAATAGCGGGAGCCTACGAGCAGTACTTC. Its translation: CASSLIAGAYEQYF.

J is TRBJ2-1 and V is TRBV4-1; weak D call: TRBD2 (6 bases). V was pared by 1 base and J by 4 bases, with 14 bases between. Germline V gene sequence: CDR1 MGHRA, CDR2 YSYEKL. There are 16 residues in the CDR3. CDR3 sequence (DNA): TGCGCCAGCAGCCAAGGTACGACTAGAGGTTACAATGAGCAGTTCTTC. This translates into CASSQGTTRGYNEQFF.

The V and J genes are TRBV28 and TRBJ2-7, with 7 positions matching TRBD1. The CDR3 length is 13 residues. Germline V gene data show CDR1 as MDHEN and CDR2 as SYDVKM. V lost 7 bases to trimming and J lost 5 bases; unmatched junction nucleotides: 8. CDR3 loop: CASMVQGLDEQYF. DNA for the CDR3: TGTGCCAGCATGGTACAGGGGTTAGACGAGCAGTACTTC.

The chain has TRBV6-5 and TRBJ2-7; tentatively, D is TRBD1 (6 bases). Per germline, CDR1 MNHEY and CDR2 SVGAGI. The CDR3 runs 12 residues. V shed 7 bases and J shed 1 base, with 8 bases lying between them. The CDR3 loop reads CASIDRSYEQYF. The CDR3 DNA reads TGTGCCAGCATTGACAGGTCCTACGAGCAGTACTTC.

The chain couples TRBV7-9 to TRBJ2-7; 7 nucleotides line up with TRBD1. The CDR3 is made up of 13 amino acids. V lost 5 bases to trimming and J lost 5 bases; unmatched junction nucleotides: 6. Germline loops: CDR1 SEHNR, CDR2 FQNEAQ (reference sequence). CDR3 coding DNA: TGTGCCAGCAGCATGACAGGGTTTAACGAGCAGTACTTC. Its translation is CASSMTGFNEQYF.

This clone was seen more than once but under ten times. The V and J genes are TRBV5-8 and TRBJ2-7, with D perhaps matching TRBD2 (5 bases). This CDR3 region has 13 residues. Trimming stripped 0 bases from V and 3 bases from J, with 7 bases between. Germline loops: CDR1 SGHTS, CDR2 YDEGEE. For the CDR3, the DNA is TGTGCCAGCAGCTTGGGTGGAGGCTACGAGCAGTACTTC. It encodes CASSLGGGYEQYF.